There are many counts of the clone carrying this T cell receptor (beta chain). Its antigen is currently unknown. The entry originates in a study of T cells in Graves' hyperthyroidism and ophthalmopathy. Study-level findings and limits: Ophthalmopathy got predicted by the model a median approximately six months before its onset. Most expanded thyroid clonotypes above 0.001 also appeared in blood.

The CDR3 regions of TCR beta were amplified from RNA transcripts. The HTBI primer set was used in a first-round RT-PCR of the TCR CDR3. TCRdb redid the calling of the multiplex PCR reads with MiXCR, one entry per CDR3 protein. This table has about 160,000 distinct CDR3 sequences, 9.4% appearing once. The authors obtained PBMCs from roughly 9.7 ml of fresh peripheral blood. The sample comprised blood. The TCR originated in a woman aged 18-29 years with Graves' hyperthyroidism that later progressed to Graves' ophthalmopathy.

Here the CDR3 reads CAISEGQGGNEQFF. The CDR3 DNA follows: TGTGCCATCAGTGAGGGACAGGGAGGCAATGAGCAGTTCTTC. The rearrangement uses TRBV10-3 and TRBJ2-1; the match to TRBD1 covers 8 bases. The CDR3 consists of 14 residues. The V gene end was trimmed by 2 bases and the J gene end by 6 bases; junction bases not matched to a gene: 3. Germline lookup yields CDR1 ENHRY and CDR2 SYGVKD.